The rows below give T cell receptor beta chains drawn from one sample of a study of T cell responses to AZD1222 COVID-19 vaccine. Method: immunoSEQ multiplex PCR; TCRdb's copy keeps in-frame clones and lacks some. The profile shows approximately 88,000 clones, about 91% of them singletons. The sequencing here drew on peripheral blood, taken on day 0 of AZD1222 vaccination. These receptors all come from an adult in good health. Each CDR3 is given with its conserved first and last residue. A D gene is named only where the DNA matches it firmly. A row's size may be missing; if present it is once, few, many or a size class.

d_call clone_size j_call v_call cdr3_nt cdr3_aa
NA NA TRBJ1-2 TRBV28 TGTGCCAGCAGTTTCCTTTTAGCCTCCAGGCTCTATGGCTACACCTTC CASSFLLASRLYGYTF
NA NA TRBJ1-6 TRBV19 TGTGCCAGTAGTACCCCGGGAAATTCACCCCTCCACTTT CASSTPGNSPLHF
NA NA TRBJ2-7 TRBV28 TGTTCGAGCTCACCGGGACTCCTTCCCTACGAGCAGTACTTC CSSSPGLLPYEQYF
NA NA TRBJ2-2 TRBV7-3 TGTGCCAGCTTTGCTAGTGGGGAGCTGTTTTTT CASFASGELFF
NA NA TRBJ2-1 TRBV28 TGTGCCAGCGCACTCGGGAGCAGAGGTGAGCAGTTCTTC CASALGSRGEQFF
TRBD2 NA TRBJ2-1 TRBV29-1 TGCAGCGTTGAACTGACCGGACTAGCAGCCTACAATGAGCAGTTCTTC CSVELTGLAAYNEQFF
TRBD1 NA TRBJ2-1 TRBV12-5 TGTGCTAGTGGTTTGGAACCGGGGACAGGGTATGGTCATGAGCAGTTCTTC CASGLEPGTGYGHEQFF
NA NA TRBJ2-5 TRBV11-2 TGTGCCAGCAGCTTAGGTGAAACACTCGACCAAGAGACCCAGTACTTC CASSLGETLDQETQYF
NA NA TRBJ1-1 TRBV6-4 TGTGCCAGCAGTGACTCTCTGTTCACTGAAGCTTTCTTT CASSDSLFTEAFF
NA NA TRBJ1-6 TRBV30 TGTGCCTGGAGTGTCCGAGGGGATAATTCACCCCTCCACTTT CAWSVRGDNSPLHF
NA NA TRBJ2-2 TRBV27 TGTGCCAGCAGTTTACTCGCAGGCGCCGGGGAGCTGTTTTTT CASSLLAGAGELFF
NA few TRBJ2-1 TRBV7-2 TGTGCCAGCAGCTTCGACGGCGGCCATTCCTACAATGAGCAGTTCTTC CASSFDGGHSYNEQFF
NA NA TRBJ2-7 TRBV20-1 TGCAGTGCTAGTCTTCCGGGAGCACGGTCCCACGAGCAGTACTTC CSASLPGARSHEQYF
NA once TRBJ2-2 TRBV7-8 TGTGCCAGCAGCTTACTGCAGGCGAAGAACACCGGGGAGCTGTTTTTT CASSLLQAKNTGELFF
TRBD2 once TRBJ2-1 TRBV9 TGTGCCAGCAGCGTACCTAGCGGGAGTTCCTACAATGAGCAGTTCTTC CASSVPSGSSYNEQFF
TRBD1 NA TRBJ2-7 TRBV5-1 TGCGCCAGCAGTAGGACAGGGTTCGAGCAGTACTTC CASSRTGFEQYF
NA few TRBJ1-2 TRBV28 TGTGCCAGCAGTTTGACAGAGCGAGATGGCTACACCTTC CASSLTERDGYTF
NA NA TRBJ2-5 TRBV18 TGTGCCAGCTCACCACCGGAATGGGGGCGCAGAGAGACCCAGTACTTC CASSPPEWGRRETQYF
TRBD2 NA TRBJ2-3 TRBV28 TGTGCCAGCAGCGGGAGGTCCACAGTTAGCACAGATACGCAGTATTTT CASSGRSTVSTDTQYF
NA NA TRBJ1-6 TRBV19 TGTGCCAGTAGTATCGCAGGAACGTTTGCGCCCCTCCACTTT CASSIAGTFAPLHF
TRBD1 NA TRBJ1-1 TRBV5-1 TGCGCCAGCAGCGTCGGACAGGCACTTTTCGGCACTGAAGCTTTCTTT CASSVGQALFGTEAFF
NA NA TRBJ1-5 TRBV28 TGTGCCAGCTTAAGGTTAAATCAGCCCCAGCATTTT CASLRLNQPQHF
NA NA TRBJ2-7 TRBV21-1 TGTGCCAGCATACATATCCAACTAGCCCCCCCCTACTACGAGCAGTACTTC CASIHIQLAPPYYEQYF
NA NA TRBJ2-1 TRBV7-9 TGTGCCAGCAGCTTAGCGTTGGCGGGAACCTACAATGAGCAGTTCTTC CASSLALAGTYNEQFF
TRBD1 NA TRBJ2-7 TRBV18 TGTGCCAGCCGTAGACCGGGACAGAGTTACGAGCAGTACTTC CASRRPGQSYEQYF
NA NA TRBJ2-3 TRBV15 TGTGCCACCAGCAGGGGGTCTGGTGGGGATACGCAGTATTTT CATSRGSGGDTQYF
TRBD1 NA TRBJ2-3 TRBV5-4 TGTGCCAGCAGTACCACCTACACCGGGACAGGGGGGAGAGATACGCAGTATTTT CASSTTYTGTGGRDTQYF
NA few TRBJ2-1 TRBV7-9 TGTGCCAGCAGAAATTCCCGCGACCAGTTCTTC CASRNSRDQFF
NA once TRBJ2-1 TRBV6-2/TRBV6-3 TGTGCCAGCACCCCCTTTGGGTCTTCTCGCAATGAGCAGTTCTTC CASTPFGSSRNEQFF
TRBD1 NA TRBJ1-2 TRBV9 TGTGCCAGCAGCCCCGTATTCGGGGACAGGGGGCACGGCTACACCTTC CASSPVFGDRGHGYTF
TRBD2 NA TRBJ2-7 TRBV28 TGTGCCAGCATTTCGCAGGCGCGGTCGGGAGGGAGCTACGAGCAGTACTTC CASISQARSGGSYEQYF
TRBD1 once TRBJ1-5 TRBV27 TGTGCCAGCAGTTTAACAGGGGCAGGGCCCCAGCATTTT CASSLTGAGPQHF
NA NA TRBJ2-3 TRBV19 TGTGCCAGTAGTATAGAGGGCAGACCTAGCACAGATACGCAGTATTTT CASSIEGRPSTDTQYF
TRBD1 NA TRBJ1-5 TRBV30 TGTGCCTGGAGCATGGGGACAGGGGGTCAGCCCCAGCATTTT CAWSMGTGGQPQHF
NA NA TRBJ1-6 TRBV5-1 TGCGCCAGCAGCTTGTCTCCGCAGGGTGACAATTCACCCCTCCACTTT CASSLSPQGDNSPLHF
NA NA TRBJ2-1 TRBV5-4 TGTGCCAGCAGCCCTACGGTAGCGGAAAACAATGAGCAGTTCTTC CASSPTVAENNEQFF
NA NA TRBJ2-7 TRBV19 TGTGCCAGTACTCCGGACTCGAACTACGAGCAGTACTTC CASTPDSNYEQYF
TRBD1 once TRBJ1-5 TRBV5-1 TGCGCCAGCAGCTTGGGACAGGGCCACGATCAGCCCCAGCATTTT CASSLGQGHDQPQHF
NA NA TRBJ1-5 TRBV3-1/TRBV3-2 TGTGCCAGCAGCTCAGATGTGGGGCATCAGCCCCAGCATTTT CASSSDVGHQPQHF
TRBD2 NA TRBJ2-7 TRBV7-2 TGTGCCAGCAGTTTTCTAGCGGGAGGGTCCTACGAGCAGTACTTC CASSFLAGGSYEQYF
NA NA TRBJ1-5 TRBV5-6 TGTGCCAGCAGCTTGGGCAGTAGCAATCAGCCCCAGCATTTT CASSLGSSNQPQHF
TRBD2 NA TRBJ2-1 TRBV18 TGTGCCAGCTCACCTTTAGCGGGAGGGTATAATGAGCAGTTCTTC CASSPLAGGYNEQFF
TRBD2 NA TRBJ2-7 TRBV14 TGTGCCAGCAGCCAACTAGCGGGAGGGCGTTACGAGCAGTACTTC CASSQLAGGRYEQYF
TRBD1 NA TRBJ1-2 TRBV4-1 TGCGCCAGCAGCCAAGGACCGGACAGGGGCCGCTATGGCTACACCTTC CASSQGPDRGRYGYTF
NA NA TRBJ2-7 TRBV19 TGTGCCAGTAGTCCGGGACATTCCTACGAGCAGTACTTC CASSPGHSYEQYF
NA NA TRBJ2-7 TRBV3-1/TRBV3-2 TGTGCCAGCAGCCAAGGGGGGATCGGCGAGCAGTACTTC CASSQGGIGEQYF
NA NA TRBJ2-5 TRBV24-1 TGTGCCACCAGTGATTTTGCGGGGTGGGAAGAGACCCAGTACTTC CATSDFAGWEETQYF